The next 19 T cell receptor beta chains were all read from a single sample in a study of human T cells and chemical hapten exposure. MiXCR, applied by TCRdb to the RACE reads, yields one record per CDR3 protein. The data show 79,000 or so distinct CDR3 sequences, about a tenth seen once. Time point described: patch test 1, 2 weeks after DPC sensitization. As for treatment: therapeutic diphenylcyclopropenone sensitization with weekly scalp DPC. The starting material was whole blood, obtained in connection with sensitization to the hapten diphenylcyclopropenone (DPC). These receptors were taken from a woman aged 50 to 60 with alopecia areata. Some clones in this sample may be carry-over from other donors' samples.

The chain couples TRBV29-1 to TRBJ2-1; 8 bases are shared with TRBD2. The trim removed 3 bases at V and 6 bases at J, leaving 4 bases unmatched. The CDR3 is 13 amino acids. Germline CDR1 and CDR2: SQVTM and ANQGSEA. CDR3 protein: CSVERLAINEQFF. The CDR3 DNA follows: TGCAGCGTTGAGAGACTAGCGATCAATGAGCAGTTCTTC.

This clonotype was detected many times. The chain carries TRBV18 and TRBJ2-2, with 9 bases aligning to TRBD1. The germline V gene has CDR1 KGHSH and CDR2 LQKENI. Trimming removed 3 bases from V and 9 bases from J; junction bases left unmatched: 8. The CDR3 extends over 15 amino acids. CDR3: CASSPSQGAVRELFF. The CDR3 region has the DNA TGTGCCAGCTCACCTTCACAGGGGGCTGTTCGGGAGCTGTTTTTT.

This CDR3 reads CASSDPAEQYF. The CDR3 DNA sequence: TGTGCCAGCAGTGACCCGGCCGAGCAGTACTTC. The V call is TRBV2, the J call TRBJ2-7; D uncertain. Trimming shortened V by 3 bases and J by 6 bases, and 6 bases separated the two germline ends. CDR3 length equals 11 residues. The germline V gene encodes CDR1 SNHLY and CDR2 FYNNEI.

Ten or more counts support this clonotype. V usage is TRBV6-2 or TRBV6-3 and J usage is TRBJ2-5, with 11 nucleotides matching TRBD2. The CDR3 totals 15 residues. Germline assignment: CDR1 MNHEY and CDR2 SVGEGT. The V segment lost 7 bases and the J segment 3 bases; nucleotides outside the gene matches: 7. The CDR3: CASNALAGEEETQYF. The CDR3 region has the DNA TGTGCCAGCAACGCACTAGCGGGAGAGGAAGAGACCCAGTACTTC.

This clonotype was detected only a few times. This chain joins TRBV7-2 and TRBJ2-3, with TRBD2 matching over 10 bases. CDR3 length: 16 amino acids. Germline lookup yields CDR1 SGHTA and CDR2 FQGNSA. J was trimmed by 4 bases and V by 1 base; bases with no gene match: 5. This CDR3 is CASSLVAGGWADTQYF. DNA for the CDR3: TGTGCCAGCAGCTTAGTAGCGGGAGGATGGGCAGATACGCAGTATTTT.

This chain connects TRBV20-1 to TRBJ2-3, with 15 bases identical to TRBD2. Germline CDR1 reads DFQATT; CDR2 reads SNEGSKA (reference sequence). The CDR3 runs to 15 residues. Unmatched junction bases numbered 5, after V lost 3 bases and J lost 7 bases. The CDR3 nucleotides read TGCAGTGCTAGTAGAGGGACTAGCGGGAGGAATACGCAGTATTTT. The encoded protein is CSASRGTSGRNTQYF.

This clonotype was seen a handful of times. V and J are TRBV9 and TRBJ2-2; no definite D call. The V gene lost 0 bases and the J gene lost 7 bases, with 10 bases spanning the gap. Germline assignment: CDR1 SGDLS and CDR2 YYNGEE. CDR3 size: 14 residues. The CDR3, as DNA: TGTGCCAGCAGCGTAGATTGGGTCGACGGGGAGCTGTTTTTT. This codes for CASSVDWVDGELFF.

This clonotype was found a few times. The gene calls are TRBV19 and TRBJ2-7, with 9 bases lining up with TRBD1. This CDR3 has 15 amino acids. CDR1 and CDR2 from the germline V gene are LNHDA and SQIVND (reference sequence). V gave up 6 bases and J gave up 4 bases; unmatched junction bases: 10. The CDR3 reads CASRKEGTGWYEQYF. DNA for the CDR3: TGTGCCAGTAGGAAGGAGGGGACAGGGTGGTACGAGCAGTACTTC.

In DNA, the CDR3 is TGCAGCGGATACAGGGGCGCGGTGGAGACCCAGTACTTC. This gives the protein CSGYRGAVETQYF. The rearrangement links TRBV29-1 to TRBJ2-5; 7 bases line up with TRBD1. The CDR3 runs to 13 residues. Germline-derived CDR1 and CDR2 are SQVTM and ANQGSEA. Trimming cost V 7 bases and J 5 bases; bases outside gene matches: 10.

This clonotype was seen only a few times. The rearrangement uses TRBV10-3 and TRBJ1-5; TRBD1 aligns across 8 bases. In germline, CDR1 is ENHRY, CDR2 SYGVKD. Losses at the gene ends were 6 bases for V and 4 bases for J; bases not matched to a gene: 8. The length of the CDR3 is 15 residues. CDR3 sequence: CAIRGDRGGNQPQHF. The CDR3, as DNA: TGTGCCATCAGGGGTGACAGGGGAGGAAATCAGCCCCAGCATTTT.

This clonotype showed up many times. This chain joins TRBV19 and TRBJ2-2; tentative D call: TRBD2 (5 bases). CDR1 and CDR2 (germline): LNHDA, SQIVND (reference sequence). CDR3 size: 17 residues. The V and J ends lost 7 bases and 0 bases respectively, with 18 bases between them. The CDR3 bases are TGTGCCAGTACCCAAGGACTCTCCCTCGCGAACACCGGGGAGCTGTTTTTT. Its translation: CASTQGLSLANTGELFF.

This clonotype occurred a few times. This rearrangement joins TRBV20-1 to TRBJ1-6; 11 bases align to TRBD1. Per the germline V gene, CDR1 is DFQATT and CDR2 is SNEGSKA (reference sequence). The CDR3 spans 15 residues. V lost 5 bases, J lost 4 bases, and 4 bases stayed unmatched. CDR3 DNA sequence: TGCAGTGCTTTCCGGGACAGGGGGTATAATTCACCCCTCCACTTT. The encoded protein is CSAFRDRGYNSPLHF.

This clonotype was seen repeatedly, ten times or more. CDR3 in DNA: TGTGCCAGCAGTTACTCGTACAATGAGCAGTTCTTC. Protein: CASSYSYNEQFF. The rearrangement uses TRBV6-6 and TRBJ2-1; D gene uncertain. V gave up 0 bases and J gave up 4 bases, with 1 base separating them. The germline CDR1 and CDR2 sequences are MNHNY and SVGAGI (reference sequence). The CDR3 sequence is 12 residues long.

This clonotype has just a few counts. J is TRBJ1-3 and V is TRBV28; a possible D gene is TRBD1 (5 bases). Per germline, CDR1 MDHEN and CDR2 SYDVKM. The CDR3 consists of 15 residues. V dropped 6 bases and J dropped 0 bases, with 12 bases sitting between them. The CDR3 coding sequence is TGTGCCAGCAGCCCGCTTACAGGCTCTGGAAACACCATATATTTT. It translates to CASSPLTGSGNTIYF.

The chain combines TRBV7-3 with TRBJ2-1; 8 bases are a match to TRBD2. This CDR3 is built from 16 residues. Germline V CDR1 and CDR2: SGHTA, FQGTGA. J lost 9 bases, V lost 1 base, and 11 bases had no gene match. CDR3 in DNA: TGTGCCAGCAGCTTAAATTCAGCGGGAGCGGGTGCTGAGCAGTTCTTC. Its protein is CASSLNSAGAGAEQFF.

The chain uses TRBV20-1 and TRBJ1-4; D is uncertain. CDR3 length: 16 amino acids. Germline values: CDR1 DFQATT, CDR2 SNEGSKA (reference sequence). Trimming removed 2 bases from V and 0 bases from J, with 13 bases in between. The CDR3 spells CSARPLPSSTNEKLFF. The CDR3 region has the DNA TGCAGTGCTAGACCCCTGCCGAGTTCAACTAATGAAAAACTGTTTTTT.

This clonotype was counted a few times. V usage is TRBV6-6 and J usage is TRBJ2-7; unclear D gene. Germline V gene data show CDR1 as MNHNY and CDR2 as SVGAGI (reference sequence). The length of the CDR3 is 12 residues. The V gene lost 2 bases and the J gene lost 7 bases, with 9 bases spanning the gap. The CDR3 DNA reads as TGTGCCAGCAGTTACCAAGTGGGGGAGCAGTACTTC. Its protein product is CASSYQVGEQYF.

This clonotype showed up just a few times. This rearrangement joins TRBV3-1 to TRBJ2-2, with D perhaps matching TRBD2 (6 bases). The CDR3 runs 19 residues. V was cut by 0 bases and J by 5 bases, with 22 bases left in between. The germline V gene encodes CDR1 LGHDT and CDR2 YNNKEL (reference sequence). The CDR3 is CASSQDRMGRSGRTGELFF. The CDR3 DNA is TGTGCCAGCAGCCAAGATAGGATGGGGCGTAGCGGAAGGACCGGGGAGCTGTTTTTT.

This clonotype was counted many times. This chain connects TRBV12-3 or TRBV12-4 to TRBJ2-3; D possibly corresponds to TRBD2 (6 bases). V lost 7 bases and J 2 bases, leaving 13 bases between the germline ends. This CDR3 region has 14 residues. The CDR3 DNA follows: TGTGCCAGCACTACGGGACTCTCCACAGATACGCAGTATTTT. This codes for CASTTGLSTDTQYF.